Listed here is a single TCR beta chain. Its antigen is still unknown. This sample was taken from a study of blood T cells in healthy people across ages. Study-wide points: With naive T cell percentage, TCR beta diversity showed a strong correlation.

Together with a sample-barcoded 5' primer, a J-beta primer mix was included in a second PCR lasting about 7 to 11 cycles. TCRdb reprocessed the 5' RACE reads with MiXCR, giving one entry per CDR3 protein. Of nearly 1 million distinct CDR3 sequences listed, 51% are singletons. With 6 bases removed from V and 5 bases from J, the gap between germline ends came to 11 bases. Germline V gene lookup returns CDR1 SEHNR and CDR2 FQNEAQ (reference sequence). The CDR3 sequence is 13 residues long. This chain connects TRBV7-9 to TRBJ2-1; perhaps TRBD1 as D (5 bases). The TCR sequence derives from a woman aged 55-69 years in good health. Sequencing used blood. The CDR3 reads CASRKTENNEQFF. CDR3 bases: TGTGCCAGCAGGAAGACAGAGAACAATGAGCAGTTCTTC.